This TCR beta chain was recovered during a study of CD4+ T cells in melanoma. Study results and limitations: A reported correlation linked neoantigen-specific CD4+ T cells to CD8+, macrophage and B cell function. In melanoma, neoantigen-specific CD4+ T cells reportedly differed in differentiation state.

CDR3 length: 15 residues. Germline values: CDR1 SGHRS, CDR2 YFSETQ. Trimming at V came to 3 bases and at J to 4 bases, leaving 5 bases not matched to a gene. Points on this clone: No antigen is known for it.

The assay was immunoSEQ multiplex PCR, and TCRdb's table has in-frame clones only and misses some. The repertoire holds about 10,000 clones, with 55% to 80% as singletons. The chain combines TRBV5-1 with TRBJ1-3; TRBD1 matches 9 bases. The specimen was cells from a culture (not recorded whether cultured in vitro). The sequence came from a human donor with melanoma. The CDR3 DNA sequence: TGCGCCAGCAGCTCGACGGGACAGGGAGGAAACACCATATATTTT. It translates to CASSSTGQGGNTIYF.